This is a list of T cell receptor beta chains from one sample in a study of identical twins. Using its own MiXCR run on the 5' RACE reads, TCRdb lists one record per CDR3 protein. The sample has around 1.7 million distinct CDR3 sequences, less than 40% seen once. The sequenced sample consisted of cord blood. The receptor source for this set is a newborn girl in good health. Each CDR3 is given with its conserved first and last residue. The D gene is left open where the match is weak. Expanded clones get a size class; other rows say once, few or many, or leave the size out.

D	J	size	V	CDR3	DNA
-	TRBJ1-2	few	TRBV20-1	CSDPGLYGYTF	TGCAGTGACCCCGGACTGTATGGCTACACCTTC
-	TRBJ2-5	-	TRBV2	CASSELVKETQYF	TGTGCCAGCAGTGAGCTGGTGAAAGAGACCCAGTACTTC
-	TRBJ1-2	-	TRBV7-2	CASSLASGRVNYGYTF	TGTGCCAGCAGCTTAGCGTCAGGGAGGGTAAACTATGGCTACACCTTC
-	TRBJ1-2	many	TRBV2	CASNGYTF	TGTGCCTCAAATGGCTACACCTTC
TRBD1	TRBJ2-4	-	TRBV20-1	CSARGAFGQGSKNIQYF	TGCAGTGCTAGGGGGGCTTTCGGACAGGGATCCAAAAACATTCAGTACTTC
-	TRBJ2-7	-	TRBV7-8	CASSLVSSGLYEQYF	TGTGCCAGCAGCTTAGTATCCAGCGGCCTCTACGAGCAGTACTTC
-	TRBJ1-1	-	TRBV5-6	CASLREGEAFF	TGTGCCAGCCTCAGAGAGGGTGAAGCTTTCTTT
-	TRBJ2-2	-	TRBV2	CASSTRPTGELFF	TGTGCCAGCAGTACTCGACCCACCGGGGAGCTGTTTTTT
-	TRBJ1-1	few	TRBV7-9	CASSFRDGTEAFF	TGTGCCAGCAGCTTTCGTGACGGGACTGAAGCTTTCTTT
-	TRBJ2-3	few	TRBV2	CASRLGTPRDTQYF	TGTGCCAGCCGACTCGGGACACCTCGGGATACGCAGTATTTT
-	TRBJ2-1	-	TRBV18	CASSYLHYNEQFF	TGTGCCAGCTCGTATCTTCACTACAATGAGCAGTTCTTC
TRBD2	TRBJ2-7	few	TRBV7-9	CASSLEASGSRNEQYF	TGTGCCAGCAGCTTAGAAGCTAGCGGGAGTAGGAATGAGCAGTACTTC
-	TRBJ2-1	-	TRBV3-1	CASSQGRRYSYNEQFF	TGTGCCAGCAGCCAAGGTCGGAGGTATTCCTACAATGAGCAGTTCTTC
-	TRBJ2-1	-	TRBV3-1	CASSQVGGVTNEQFF	TGTGCCAGCAGCCAAGTGGGGGGTGTCACAAATGAGCAGTTCTTC
TRBD2	TRBJ2-1	-	TRBV10-3	CAISGGVLAGYNGQFF	TGTGCCATCAGTGGCGGCGTGCTAGCGGGCTACAATGGGCAGTTCTTC
TRBD1	TRBJ1-4	few	TRBV27	CASKGGYGKLFF	TGTGCCAGCAAAGGGGGCTACGGAAAACTGTTTTTT
-	TRBJ2-3	-	TRBV18	CASSPTGTRTDTQYF	TGTGCCAGCTCACCGACCGGGACACGCACAGATACGCAGTATTTT
-	TRBJ2-7	few	TRBV20-1	CSAFVRYEQYF	TGCAGTGCCTTCGTCCGGTACGAGCAGTACTTC
TRBD1	TRBJ2-5	few	TRBV20-1	CSARDLRTGNQETQYF	TGCAGTGCTAGAGATCTTAGGACAGGGAACCAAGAGACCCAGTACTTC
-	TRBJ2-3	-	TRBV5-6	CASSQPDLGGLSHTQYF	TGTGCCAGCAGCCAACCGGATTTGGGGGGTTTGTCCCATACGCAGTATTTT
TRBD2	TRBJ2-1	-	TRBV3-1	CASSQAGGRNSEQFF	TGTGCCAGCAGCCAAGCGGGGGGGCGAAATTCGGAGCAGTTCTTC
TRBD2	TRBJ2-7	-	TRBV10-2	CASSGGRVDEQYF	TGCGCCAGCAGTGGGGGGAGGGTGGACGAGCAGTACTTC
-	TRBJ1-2	-	TRBV4-1	CASRAVEGANYGYTF	TGCGCCAGCAGGGCCGTTGAGGGGGCTAACTATGGCTACACCTTC
-	TRBJ2-7	few	TRBV29-1	CSVGPVGRYEQYF	TGCAGCGTCGGACCAGTCGGGCGGTACGAGCAGTACTTC
-	TRBJ2-3	-	TRBV12-3/TRBV12-4	CASRSRSTDTQYF	TGTGCCAGCCGATCTAGGTCCACAGATACGCAGTATTTT
-	TRBJ2-1	-	TRBV11-2	CASSLVVRQQFF	TGTGCCAGCAGCTTAGTGGTCCGTCAGCAGTTCTTC
-	TRBJ2-5	-	TRBV20-1	CSARDRASLIGQYF	TGCAGTGCTAGAGATCGGGCTAGCTTAATAGGGCAGTACTTC
TRBD2	TRBJ2-1	few	TRBV20-1	CSVTGTSYNEQFF	TGCAGTGTGACCGGGACTAGCTACAATGAGCAGTTCTTC
-	TRBJ1-1	-	TRBV6-5	CASRPTGLTEAFF	TGTGCCAGCAGACCAACAGGGCTCACTGAAGCTTTCTTT
-	TRBJ2-7	many	TRBV5-1	CASSLVNNEQYF	TGCGCCAGCAGCTTGGTCAACAACGAGCAGTACTTC
TRBD2	TRBJ2-3	few	TRBV19	CASSKRDYQYF	TGTGCCAGTAGTAAGAGGGACTATCAGTATTTT
-	TRBJ2-7	-	TRBV6-2/TRBV6-3	CASSPNGGVVEQYF	TGTGCCAGCAGTCCAAATGGCGGGGTTGTTGAGCAGTACTTC
-	TRBJ2-5	many	TRBV29-1	CSAPRRGGETQYF	TGCAGCGCCCCTCGACGGGGTGGAGAGACCCAGTACTTC
TRBD1	TRBJ2-1	-	TRBV12-5	CASALGQGAHNEQFF	TGTGCTAGTGCCCTGGGACAGGGGGCCCACAATGAGCAGTTCTTC
TRBD2	TRBJ2-3	-	TRBV5-1	CASTGGTQLAGVRDTQYF	TGCGCCAGCACCGGAGGTACCCAGCTAGCGGGAGTTCGAGATACGCAGTATTTT